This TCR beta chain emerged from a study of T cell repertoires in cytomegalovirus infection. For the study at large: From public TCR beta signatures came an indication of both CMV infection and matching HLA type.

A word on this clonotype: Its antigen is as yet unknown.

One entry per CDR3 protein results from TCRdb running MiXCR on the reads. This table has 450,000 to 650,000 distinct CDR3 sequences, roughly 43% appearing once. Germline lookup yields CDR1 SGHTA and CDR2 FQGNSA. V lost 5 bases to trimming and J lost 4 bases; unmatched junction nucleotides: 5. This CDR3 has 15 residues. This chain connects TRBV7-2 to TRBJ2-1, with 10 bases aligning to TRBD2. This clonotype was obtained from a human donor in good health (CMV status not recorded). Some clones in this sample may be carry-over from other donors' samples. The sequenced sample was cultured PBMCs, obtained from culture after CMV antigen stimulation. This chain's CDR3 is CASSGSGGAYNEQFF. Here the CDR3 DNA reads TGTGCCAGCAGCGGAAGCGGGGGGGCTTACAATGAGCAGTTCTTC.